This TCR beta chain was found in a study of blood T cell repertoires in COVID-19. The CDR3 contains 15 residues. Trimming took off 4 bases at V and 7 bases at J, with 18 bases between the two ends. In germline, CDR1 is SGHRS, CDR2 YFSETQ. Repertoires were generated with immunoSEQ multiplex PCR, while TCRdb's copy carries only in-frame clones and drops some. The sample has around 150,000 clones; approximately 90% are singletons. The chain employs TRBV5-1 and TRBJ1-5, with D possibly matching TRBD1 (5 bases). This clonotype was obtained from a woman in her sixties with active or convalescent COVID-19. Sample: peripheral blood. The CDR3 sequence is CASSLNGQTEQPQHF. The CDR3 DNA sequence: TGCGCCAGCAGCCTCAACGGCCAGACAGAACAGCCCCAGCATTTT.